This TCR beta chain was sequenced for a study of CD8 T cells in Susac syndrome. Germline lookup yields CDR1 SQVTM and CDR2 ANQGSEA. Trimming shortened V by 4 bases and J by 8 bases, and 17 bases separated the two germline ends. CDR3 size: 14 residues. Reverse transcription of about 0.5 to 1 ug RNA was carried out with random hexamers. The authors amplified TCR beta CDR3 across 54 Vbeta and 13 Jbeta using immunoSEQ multiplex PCR. Using its own MiXCR run on the immunoSEQ multiplex PCR reads, TCRdb lists one record per CDR3 protein. The data contain about 400,000 distinct CDR3 sequences, more than 80% of them seen just once; the ten biggest clones take up 0.12%.

The chain couples TRBV29-1 to TRBJ1-4; the D is unclear. The material sequenced was CD8+ T cells from PBMCs. This receptor was obtained from a human donor with multiple sclerosis. The CDR3 DNA sequence: TGCAGCGTTGTCAATTGGCAAGAGGAAGAAAAACTGTTTTTT. This gives the protein CSVVNWQEEEKLFF.